Below are 16 T cell receptor beta chains sequenced from a single sample in a study of T cell changes during pregnancy in multiple sclerosis. Sequenced by immunoSEQ multiplex PCR; TCRdb stores in-frame clones only, minus some. This sample carries roughly 38,000 clones, around 92% of them seen once, and the ten largest clones take 0.47%. The material sequenced was CD4+ T cells from peripheral blood mononuclear cells, taken in the second trimester of pregnancy. Every receptor here comes from a female donor in good health, enrolled as a control in a pregnancy study.

The rearrangement uses TRBV6-6 and TRBJ1-2; TRBD1 is a possible D gene (6 bases). The CDR3 extends over 12 amino acids. The germline gives CDR1 MNHNY, CDR2 SVGAGI (reference sequence). Between the trimmed V and J ends, which lost 2 bases and 7 bases, there was a span of 8 bases. CDR3: CASSYLRGGYTF. CDR3 DNA: TGTGCCAGCAGTTACCTCAGGGGTGGCTACACCTTC.

The sample holds one count of this clone. The chain carries TRBV7-2 and TRBJ2-7; tentative D call: TRBD1 (6 bases). From germline, CDR1 is SGHTA and CDR2 FQGNSA. The CDR3 is 16 residues long. V lost 5 bases to trimming and J lost 5 bases, with 22 bases between them. The chain's CDR3 is CASSPQVQGMSHEQYF. The CDR3 DNA reads TGTGCCAGCAGCCCTCAAGTACAGGGTATGAGCCACGAGCAGTACTTC.

The rearrangement uses TRBV6-1 and TRBJ2-7, with unresolved D. The CDR3 runs to 11 residues. Per germline, CDR1 MNHNS and CDR2 SASEGT. V dropped 5 bases and J dropped 3 bases, with 5 bases sitting between them. CDR3 protein: CASSSVYEQYF. CDR3 coding DNA: TGTGCCAGCAGTTCGGTCTACGAGCAGTACTTC.

The J gene is TRBJ2-7, the V gene TRBV11-2; 9 bases are shared with TRBD1. The V gene's germline CDR1 is SGHAT and CDR2 FQNNGV. There are 17 residues in the CDR3. V dropped 3 bases and J dropped 4; count of bases not matched to a gene: 13. The CDR3 DNA is TGTGCCAGCAGCTTCAGGACAGGGGTTCCCCGCAATTACGAGCAGTACTTC. Residues: CASSFRTGVPRNYEQYF.

This sequence joins TRBV10-1 and TRBJ2-1, with 11 bases identical to TRBD2. Per germline, CDR1 WNHNN and CDR2 SYGVQD (reference sequence). This CDR3 comprises 16 residues. V shed 2 bases and J 15 bases; nucleotides not matched to a gene: 15. In nucleotides, the CDR3 is TGCGCCAGCAGTGAGACTCAACTAGCGGGGGCCACTACTATGTTCTTC. Its protein product is CASSETQLAGATTMFF.

The V call is TRBV11-2, the J call TRBJ1-6, with D perhaps matching TRBD1 (6 bases). The CDR3 has 18 residues. CDR1 SGHAT and CDR2 FQNNGV come from the germline V gene. Trimming took 3 bases from V and 5 from J, leaving 20 bases between them. CDR3 in DNA: TGTGCCAGCAGCTTTTCGGTAACACAGGGCTTCGATAATTCACCCCTCCACTTT. Its protein product is CASSFSVTQGFDNSPLHF.

J is TRBJ1-5 and V is TRBV27; TRBD1 matches at 8 bases. V was clipped by 2 bases and J by 7 bases; unmatched bases: 7. The CDR3 length is 15 residues. The germline gives CDR1 MNHEY, CDR2 SMNVEV (reference sequence). CDR3 sequence: CASSLDRGVGQPQHF. The DNA of the CDR3 is TGTGCCAGCAGTTTAGACAGGGGAGTAGGCCAGCCCCAGCATTTT.

The J gene is TRBJ2-5, the V gene TRBV19; 8 positions agree with TRBD2. The CDR3 has 18 amino acids. V gave up 8 bases and J gave up 3 bases; unmatched junction bases: 20. Germline CDR1 reads LNHDA; CDR2 reads SQIVND (reference sequence). As DNA, the CDR3 is TGTGCCAGTTCTATACGCGGGAGGCCGAACGACCTGAAAGAGACCCAGTACTTC. It encodes CASSIRGRPNDLKETQYF.

This clone was picked up one time. The CDR3 bases are TGTGCCAGTAGACGGTCCGGGATAGACGGCTATGGCTACACCTTC. Protein: CASRRSGIDGYGYTF. This rearrangement joins TRBV19 to TRBJ1-2, with D unclear. Looked up from germline, CDR1 is LNHDA and CDR2 is SQIVND (reference sequence). V was shortened by 6 bases and J by 4 bases, with 18 bases between the two germline ends. This CDR3 contains 15 residues. The full variable domain, completed using reference TRBV19 and TRBJ1-2, is DGGITQSPKYLFRKEGQNVTLSCEQNLNHDAMYWYRQDPGQGLRLIYYSQIVNDFQKGDIAEGYSVSREKKESFPLTVTSAQKNPTAFYLCASRRSGIDGYGYTFGSGTRLTVV.

This clone appeared a few times. The rearrangement uses TRBV6-5 and TRBJ1-2, with 7 nucleotides matching TRBD1. Germline-derived CDR1 and CDR2 are MNHEY and SVGAGI. V was pared by 9 bases and J by 4 bases, with 14 bases of the junction left unmatched. The CDR3 runs to 15 residues. The chain's CDR3 is CARGAFGQDAYGYTF. The DNA of the CDR3 is TGTGCCAGGGGGGCATTCGGACAGGATGCCTATGGCTACACCTTC.

The sample holds one count of this clone. The genes are TRBV6-5 and TRBJ1-2; 7 positions agree with TRBD1. V was pared by 7 bases and J by 2 bases, with 4 bases of the junction left unmatched. The germline V gene encodes CDR1 MNHEY and CDR2 SVGAGI. The CDR3 totals 13 residues. CDR3 loop: CASTPGQNYGYTF. As DNA, the CDR3 is TGTGCCAGCACCCCGGGACAGAACTATGGCTACACCTTC.

The rearrangement links TRBV11-3 to TRBJ2-1, with D possibly TRBD2 on 6 matching bases. The CDR3 is 13 residues long. V dropped 2 bases and J dropped 10 bases, with 12 bases sitting between them. In germline, CDR1 is SGHNT, CDR2 YENEEA. DNA for the CDR3: TGTGCCAGCAGCTTATGGGGAGGACCGGAGCAGTTCTTC. It is translated as CASSLWGGPEQFF.

The rearrangement links TRBV19 to TRBJ1-1, with D possibly being TRBD1 (5 bases). V shed 8 bases and J shed 5 bases, with 15 bases lying between them. The length of the CDR3 is 13 residues. Germline V gene data show CDR1 as LNHDA and CDR2 as SQIVND (reference sequence). The CDR3, as DNA: TGTGCCAGTGGGGAGGGCGAGGGGACTGAAGCTTTCTTT. Protein product: CASGEGEGTEAFF.

J is TRBJ2-4 and V is TRBV5-1; perhaps TRBD1 as D (5 bases). V gave up 1 base and J gave up 8 bases, with 10 bases separating them. The CDR3 runs 13 residues. The germline V gene encodes CDR1 SGHRS and CDR2 YFSETQ. This CDR3 reads CASSLLGVDIQYF. CDR3 coding DNA: TGCGCCAGCAGCTTGTTAGGGGTAGACATTCAGTACTTC. Using reference TRBV5-1 and TRBJ2-4 for the parts outside the CDR3, the full variable domain is KAGVTQTPRYLIKTRGQQVTLSCSPISGHRSVSWYQQTPGQGLQFLFEYFSETQRNKGNFPGRFSGRQFSNSRSEMNVSTLELGDSALYLCASSLLGVDIQYFGAGTRLSVL.

The chain carries TRBV5-6 and TRBJ1-1, with 10 bases lining up with TRBD1. This CDR3 is 13 amino acids long. In germline, CDR1 is SGHDT, CDR2 YYEEEE. The V gene end was trimmed by 5 bases and the J gene end by 4 bases; junction bases not matched to a gene: 2. This CDR3 is CASSRDRGTEAFF. For the CDR3, the DNA is TGTGCCAGCAGTCGGGACAGGGGCACTGAAGCTTTCTTT.

This chain uses TRBV7-8 with TRBJ1-6; TRBD1 aligns across 9 bases. Germline V CDR1 and CDR2: SGHVS, FQNEAQ. The CDR3 is made up of 12 amino acids. V shed 7 bases, J shed 16 bases, and the junction held 8 bases outside the gene matches. DNA for the CDR3: TGTGCCAGCATGAAGGGGGACAGGGAACTCCACTTT. It encodes CASMKGDRELHF.